Listed below are T cell receptor beta chains from one sample, sequenced in a study of T-cell reconstitution after alpha-beta-depleted transplantation in children. One entry per CDR3 protein, called by TCRdb with MiXCR from the PCR reads. The sample consists of roughly 590,000 distinct CDR3 sequences, 16% of them appearing once. The sequencing here drew on PBMCs from the stem cell graft donor, taken from the stem cell graft. These receptors originate from a human donor who donated a stem cell graft to a child with acute myeloid leukemia. Each CDR3 is given without its conserved first and last residue. Each record gives: J gene, D gene, V gene, CDR3 protein. The D gene is left open where the match is weak.

j_gene: TRBJ2-3; d_gene: NA; v_gene: TRBV11-2; CDR3aa: ASSPSPGASTNTDTQY
j_gene: TRBJ2-3; d_gene: NA; v_gene: TRBV7-2; CDR3aa: ASIGGGGDTQY
j_gene: TRBJ2-3; d_gene: TRBD1; v_gene: TRBV24-1; CDR3aa: ATSDWNRGLADTQY
j_gene: TRBJ2-1; d_gene: TRBD2; v_gene: TRBV20-1; CDR3aa: SAQPQGGGVYNEQF
j_gene: TRBJ1-2; d_gene: NA; v_gene: TRBV27; CDR3aa: ASSPGSVYGYT
j_gene: TRBJ2-7; d_gene: NA; v_gene: TRBV30; CDR3aa: AWSGGVYEQY
j_gene: TRBJ2-5; d_gene: TRBD1; v_gene: TRBV6-2/TRBV6-3; CDR3aa: ASRETGGGGQTQY
j_gene: TRBJ2-1; d_gene: NA; v_gene: TRBV5-6; CDR3aa: ASSSEGRGYNEQF
j_gene: TRBJ1-2; d_gene: TRBD1; v_gene: TRBV7-9; CDR3aa: ASRAGTGYYGYT
j_gene: TRBJ2-2; d_gene: NA; v_gene: TRBV20-1; CDR3aa: SARAPSGTGELF
j_gene: TRBJ1-2; d_gene: NA; v_gene: TRBV20-1; CDR3aa: SASPGFGGYT
j_gene: TRBJ2-7; d_gene: NA; v_gene: TRBV20-1; CDR3aa: SARDRGHYEQY
j_gene: TRBJ1-2; d_gene: TRBD1; v_gene: TRBV5-1; CDR3aa: ASSIGQGPYGYT
j_gene: TRBJ2-1; d_gene: NA; v_gene: TRBV5-1; CDR3aa: ASSLGYEQF
j_gene: TRBJ1-2; d_gene: NA; v_gene: TRBV4-1; CDR3aa: ASSQDKGPLWGYT
j_gene: TRBJ2-2; d_gene: NA; v_gene: TRBV6-2/TRBV6-3; CDR3aa: ASSRGYTGELF
j_gene: TRBJ2-1; d_gene: NA; v_gene: TRBV28; CDR3aa: ASSFVAGQSSYNEQF
j_gene: TRBJ1-1; d_gene: NA; v_gene: TRBV12-3/TRBV12-4; CDR3aa: ASSQMTDNTEAF
j_gene: TRBJ1-1; d_gene: NA; v_gene: TRBV20-1; CDR3aa: SVPTVNTEAF
j_gene: TRBJ1-4; d_gene: NA; v_gene: TRBV7-2; CDR3aa: ASSLLGSGREKLF
j_gene: TRBJ2-2; d_gene: NA; v_gene: TRBV15; CDR3aa: ATSRDLNNRELF
j_gene: TRBJ1-2; d_gene: NA; v_gene: TRBV20-1; CDR3aa: SASEAGLTYGYT
j_gene: TRBJ2-3; d_gene: TRBD2; v_gene: TRBV5-1; CDR3aa: ASSLALLAGGSDTQY
j_gene: TRBJ1-1; d_gene: NA; v_gene: TRBV29-1; CDR3aa: SVTGFANTEAF
j_gene: TRBJ2-3; d_gene: NA; v_gene: TRBV12-3/TRBV12-4; CDR3aa: ASSLRATPASTDTQY
j_gene: TRBJ1-6; d_gene: NA; v_gene: TRBV7-2; CDR3aa: ASSLVLLPGASSPLH